The 21 T cell receptor beta chains below come from one sample, sequenced in a study of shared clonotypes between healthy human individuals. Sequencing used immunoSEQ multiplex PCR; TCRdb keeps in-frame clones, though not all of them. The sample holds hundreds of thousands of clones, 90% to 97% seen once. Sequenced: naive CD4+ T cells sorted from blood. Subset reported: CD45RA+ positively selected. The receptors derive from a woman aged 25 to 39 in good health.

The gene calls are TRBV21-1 and TRBJ2-7; the table names TRBD2, a call not compared with the DNA. TRBV21-1 is shown as a pseudogene. The CDR3 is 15 residues long. CDR3 bases: TGTGCCAGCAGCAGTCTAGCGGGAGACCTCTACGAGCAGTACTTC. Amino acid sequence: CASSSLAGDLYEQYF.

The chain has TRBV28 and TRBJ1-6; unclear D gene. CDR3 size: 13 residues. V was pared by 5 bases and J by 8 bases, with 10 bases between. Germline CDR1 and CDR2: MDHEN and SYDVKM. For the CDR3, the DNA is TGTGCCAGCAGTCTGCCACCCTATTCACCCCTCCACTTT. The encoded protein is CASSLPPYSPLHF.

V usage is TRBV27 and J usage is TRBJ1-4; TRBD1 is a possible D gene (5 bases). V lost 7 bases, J lost 3 bases, and 6 bases lay in between. CDR3 length: 12 amino acids. Germline assignment: CDR1 MNHEY and CDR2 SMNVEV (reference sequence). The CDR3, as DNA: TGTGCCAGCATGGGGGCTAATGAAAAACTGTTTTTT. It codes for CASMGANEKLFF.

This clone appeared once. The rearrangement uses TRBV7-2 and TRBJ2-7, with 10 bases that match TRBD1. The CDR3 sequence is 16 residues long. The V gene's germline CDR1 is SGHTA and CDR2 FQGNSA. The junction had 8 bases not matched to a gene; V was cut back by 5 bases and J by 1 base. DNA of the CDR3: TGTGCCAGCAGCCGGCGGGGACAGGGGAATTCCTACGAGCAGTACTTC. Its translation: CASSRRGQGNSYEQYF.

The chain uses TRBV28 and TRBJ2-7, with TRBD2 matching over 9 bases. This CDR3 comprises 13 residues. V dropped 8 bases and J dropped 2; count of bases not matched to a gene: 4. The V gene's germline CDR1 is MDHEN and CDR2 SYDVKM. For the CDR3, the DNA is TGTGCCAGCTCCGTAGCGGGAGCCTACGAGCAGTACTTC. Translated: CASSVAGAYEQYF.

The chain links TRBV27 to TRBJ2-1, with 9 bases that match TRBD2. Losses at the gene ends were 8 bases for V and 2 bases for J; bases not matched to a gene: 10. The CDR3 totals 16 residues. The germline V gene encodes CDR1 MNHEY and CDR2 SMNVEV (reference sequence). The CDR3 bases are TGTGCCAGCCGGAATGGAGCGGGAGGACCCTACAATGAGCAGTTCTTC. This translates into CASRNGAGGPYNEQFF.

The chain joins TRBV5-1 to TRBJ2-7; D not certain. In germline, CDR1 is SGHRS, CDR2 YFSETQ. This CDR3 spans 13 amino acids. V was pared by 4 bases and J by 0 bases, with 8 bases between. The CDR3 loop reads CASSRSASYEQYF. The CDR3 DNA follows: TGCGCCAGCAGCAGAAGCGCCTCCTACGAGCAGTACTTC.

The chain joins TRBV28 to TRBJ2-6; maybe TRBD2 (7 bases). V was pared by 5 bases and J by 2 bases, with 10 bases between. This CDR3 has 15 amino acids. The germline CDR1 and CDR2 sequences are MDHEN and SYDVKM. CDR3 protein: CASSRGGAGANVLTF. CDR3 nucleotides: TGTGCCAGCAGTCGAGGGGGGGCTGGGGCCAACGTCCTGACTTTC.

In this sample, this clone turned up once. The chain uses TRBV23-1 and TRBJ2-7, with 7 nucleotides matching TRBD1. TRBV23-1 is given ORF status, its function remaining uncertain. V gave up 0 bases and J gave up 1 base; unmatched junction bases: 12. The CDR3 is made up of 18 amino acids. The CDR3 loop is CASSQSARSGTASYEQYF. As DNA, the CDR3 is TGCGCCAGCAGTCAATCGGCCCGAAGTGGGACAGCGTCCTACGAGCAGTACTTC.

The V and J genes are TRBV14 and TRBJ2-3, with D unresolved. CDR3 length equals 14 residues. Deletions cut 2 bases from V and 3 bases from J, with 9 bases between. Germline CDR1 and CDR2: SGHDN and FVKESK. In nucleotides, the CDR3 is TGTGCCAGCAGCCAACTTCTCTCAACAGATACGCAGTATTTT. Protein sequence: CASSQLLSTDTQYF.

The chain recombines TRBV4-2 with TRBJ1-1; D gene uncertain. Per the germline V gene, CDR1 is LGHNA and CDR2 is YNFKEQ. CDR3 size: 15 residues. The germline V and J ends were trimmed by 2 bases and 6 bases, with 16 bases remaining between them. In nucleotides, the CDR3 is TGTGCCAGCAGCCAACGCCGGTCAGTGGGGTCTGAAGCTTTCTTT. Translating gives CASSQRRSVGSEAFF.

Points on this clone: The sample carries other DNA sequences with the same CDR3. This chain links TRBV6-1 with TRBJ2-7, with D hard to call. The V gene lost 0 bases and the J gene lost 3 bases, with 3 bases spanning the gap. Per the germline V gene, CDR1 is MNHNS and CDR2 is SASEGT. The CDR3 is made up of 12 amino acids. In DNA, the CDR3 is TGTGCCAGCAGTGAAGCTCGCTACGAGCAGTACTTC. The encoded protein is CASSEARYEQYF.

This clone was seen a single time. The chain employs TRBV7-9 and TRBJ2-7; 8 nucleotides line up with TRBD2. CDR3 length equals 17 residues. Germline CDR1 is SEHNR and CDR2 is FQNEAQ (reference sequence). J was trimmed by 0 bases and V by 4 bases; bases with no gene match: 11. This CDR3 is CASSSLAVFASSYEQYF. CDR3 DNA: TGTGCCAGCAGCTCACTAGCGGTATTCGCTAGCTCCTACGAGCAGTACTTC. The whole variable domain, filled in from reference TRBV7-9 and TRBJ2-7, reads DTGVSQNPRHKITKRGQNVTFRCDPISEHNRLYWYRQTLGQGPEFLTYFQNEAQLEKSRLLSDRFSAERPKGSFSTLEIQRTEQGDSAMYLCASSSLAVFASSYEQYFGPGTRLTVT.

The CDR3 nucleotides are TGTGCCAGCAGCCGGGACAGGGGAAGCACTGAAGCTTTCTTT. Translating gives CASSRDRGSTEAFF. This chain links TRBV7-3 with TRBJ1-1, with 10 positions matching TRBD1. Germline CDR1 SGHTA, CDR2 FQGTGA. This CDR3 is 14 amino acids long. J was trimmed by 4 bases and V by 5 bases; bases with no gene match: 4.

The J gene is TRBJ1-5, the V gene TRBV6-4, with D unresolved. Germline loops: CDR1 MRHNA, CDR2 SNTAGT. Trimming removed 0 bases at V and 9 bases at J, with 9 bases between. CDR3 length equals 13 residues. The CDR3, as DNA: TGTGCCAGCAGTGACTCGAGCGGAGGGCCCCAGCATTTT. This sequence encodes CASSDSSGGPQHF.

The rearrangement uses TRBV28 and TRBJ2-7; no clear D gene. V was cut by 6 bases and J by 3 bases, with 15 bases left in between. Looked up from germline, CDR1 is MDHEN and CDR2 is SYDVKM. The CDR3 extends over 14 amino acids. CDR3: CASRSGDTFYEQYF. CDR3 coding DNA: TGTGCCAGCAGGTCCGGAGACACTTTCTACGAGCAGTACTTC.

The gene calls are TRBV9 and TRBJ2-5; possibly TRBD1 for D (9 bases). V was trimmed by 4 bases and J by 5 bases, leaving 18 bases between them. The CDR3 contains 15 residues. Per germline, CDR1 SGDLS and CDR2 YYNGEE. For the CDR3, the DNA is TGTGCCAGCAGCTCTACAGGGGGCGGGAGGGAGACCCAGTACTTC. It yields the protein CASSSTGGGRETQYF. The full variable domain, with the rest looked up from reference TRBV9 and TRBJ2-5, is DSGVTQTPKHLITATGQRVTLRCSPRSGDLSVYWYQQSLDQGLQFLIQYYNGEERAKGNILERFSAQQFPDLHSELNLSSLELGDSALYFCASSSTGGGRETQYFGPGTRLLVL.

The chain uses TRBV30 and TRBJ2-5; 13 bases map to TRBD2. Germline trimming cut 5 bases from V and 8 bases from J; bases unmatched to any gene: 14. Germline CDR1 GTSNPN, CDR2 SVGIG (reference sequence). This CDR3 has 16 amino acids. CDR3 DNA: TGTGCCTGGTCACCATGGGGGGGGACTAGCGGGATTACCCAGTACTTC. It is translated as CAWSPWGGTSGITQYF.

The chain recombines TRBV5-8 with TRBJ2-7; tentatively, D is TRBD2 (6 bases). The CDR3 is 14 amino acids. Germline V gene lookup returns CDR1 SGHTS and CDR2 YDEGEE. The V and J ends lost 5 bases and 7 bases respectively, with 19 bases between them. The CDR3 here is CASRSLASYLEQYF. CDR3 DNA sequence: TGTGCCAGCAGGTCGCTAGCGTCCTACCTTGAGCAGTACTTC. Based on the CDR3 plus reference TRBV5-8 and TRBJ2-7, the full variable domain is EAGVTQSPTHLIKTRGQQATLRCSPISGHTSVYWYQQALGLGLQFLLWYDEGEERNRGNFPPRFSGRQFPNYSSELNVNALELEDSALYLCASRSLASYLEQYFGPGTRLTVT.

The chain joins TRBV13 to TRBJ2-2; 8 bases match TRBD1. The CDR3 has 15 amino acids. CDR1 and CDR2 (germline): PRHDT, FYEKMQ (reference sequence). The V and J ends lost 5 bases and 6 bases, in that order; junction bases with no gene match: 8. CDR3 coding DNA: TGTGCCAGCAGCGGGAACGACAGGGGCGCCGGGGAGCTGTTTTTT. Protein product: CASSGNDRGAGELFF.

The chain combines TRBV7-6 with TRBJ2-1, with 7 bases aligning to TRBD2. Germline V gene sequence: CDR1 SGHVS, CDR2 FNYEAQ. J lost 5 bases, V lost 8 bases, and 21 bases had no gene match. There are 18 residues in the CDR3. CDR3: CASGQRLADVPFHNEQFF. The CDR3 bases are TGTGCCAGCGGACAAAGGCTAGCGGACGTACCTTTTCACAATGAGCAGTTCTTC.